This section outlines one T cell receptor (beta chain) sequence together with its context. This sample is drawn from a study of blood T cell repertoires in COVID-19. At the level of the study: The study drew acute and convalescent COVID-19 samples from the United States, Italy and Spain. T cells, B-cell-depleted T cells, or PBMCs provided the cDNA or gDNA that served as material.

Trimming shortened V by 1 base and J by 7 bases, and 5 bases separated the two germline ends. This CDR3 has 13 residues. Original analysis: How many nucleated cells were present was estimated from reference gene primer amplification. Only in-frame clones appear in the TCRdb table, and some are missing; sequencing was by immunoSEQ multiplex PCR. V and J calls plus clone size are reproduced from that table; the DNA served to infer D and trimming. The table shows some 150,000 clones, with 70% to 90% occurring only once. The rearrangement links TRBV12-3 or TRBV12-4 to TRBJ1-6; D is uncertain. The sample comprised peripheral blood. This clonotype was obtained from a middle-aged man with acute or convalescent COVID-19. The CDR3 DNA reads TGTGCCAGCAGTTTAGAACAGAATTCACCCCTCCACTTT. Protein: CASSLEQNSPLHF.